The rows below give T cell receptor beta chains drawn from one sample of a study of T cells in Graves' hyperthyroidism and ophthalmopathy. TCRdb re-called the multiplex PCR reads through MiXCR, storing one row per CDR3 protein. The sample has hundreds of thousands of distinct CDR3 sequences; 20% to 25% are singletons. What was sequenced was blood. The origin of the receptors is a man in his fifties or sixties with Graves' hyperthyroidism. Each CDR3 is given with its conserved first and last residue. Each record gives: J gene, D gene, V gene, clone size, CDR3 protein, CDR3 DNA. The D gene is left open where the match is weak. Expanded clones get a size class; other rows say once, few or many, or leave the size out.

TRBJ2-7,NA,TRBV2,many,CASSDGGGTRPSEQYF,TGTGCCAGCAGTGATGGGGGTGGGACTCGTCCTTCCGAGCAGTACTTC
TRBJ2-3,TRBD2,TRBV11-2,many,CASSFFGTNTDTQYF,TGTGCCAGCAGCTTTTTCGGGACTAACACAGATACGCAGTATTTT
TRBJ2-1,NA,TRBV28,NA,CASEFGGLSSNEQFF,TGTGCCAGCGAGTTTGGGGGGTTGAGCAGCAATGAGCAGTTCTTC
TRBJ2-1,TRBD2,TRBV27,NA,CASSSTGTSVNNEQFF,TGTGCCAGCAGTAGCACCGGGACTAGCGTCAACAATGAGCAGTTCTTC
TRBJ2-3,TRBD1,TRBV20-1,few,CSARSWDRTDTQYF,TGCAGTGCTAGATCATGGGACAGGACAGATACGCAGTATTTT
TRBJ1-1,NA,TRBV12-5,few,CASGLVRTFF,TGTGCTAGTGGTTTGGTTAGGACTTTCTTT
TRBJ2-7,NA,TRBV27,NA,CASSLRGGADEQYF,TGTGCCAGCAGTTTAAGGGGGGGCGCGGACGAGCAGTACTTC
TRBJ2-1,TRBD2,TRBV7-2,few,CASSLTSGSYEQFF,TGTGCCAGCAGCTTAACTAGCGGGAGTTATGAGCAGTTCTTC
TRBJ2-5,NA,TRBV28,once,CASRSTSETQYF,TGTGCCAGCCGCTCGACTTCAGAGACCCAGTACTTC
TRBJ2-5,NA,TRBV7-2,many,CASSLARGQETQYF,TGTGCCAGCAGCTTAGCTCGCGGGCAAGAGACCCAGTACTTC
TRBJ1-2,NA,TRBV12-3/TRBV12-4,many,CASSSPWGESNYGYTF,TGTGCCAGCAGTTCCCCGTGGGGGGAGTCTAACTATGGCTACACCTTC
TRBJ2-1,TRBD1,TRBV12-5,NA,CASGFGQGVHEQFF,TGTGCTAGTGGTTTTGGGCAGGGGGTCCATGAGCAGTTCTTC
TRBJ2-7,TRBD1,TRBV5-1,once,CASSPWDRGNEQYF,TGCGCCAGCAGCCCTTGGGACAGGGGTAACGAGCAGTACTTC
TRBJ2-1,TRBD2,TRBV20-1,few,CSASASGGSGHEQFF,TGCAGTGCTAGCGCTAGCGGGGGCTCTGGGCATGAGCAGTTCTTC
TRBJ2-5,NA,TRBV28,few,CASNVQETQYF,TGTGCCAGCAATGTACAAGAGACCCAGTACTTC
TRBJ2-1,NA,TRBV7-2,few,CASSLDGVRGEQFF,TGTGCCAGCAGCTTAGACGGGGTTCGGGGTGAGCAGTTCTTC
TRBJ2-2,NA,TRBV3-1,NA,CASSQRDKYTGELFF,TGTGCCAGCAGCCAGCGGGACAAGTACACCGGGGAGCTGTTTTTT
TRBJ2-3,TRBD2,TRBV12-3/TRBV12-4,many,CASSPLAGGDTQYF,TGTGCCAGCAGTCCCCTAGCGGGGGGAGATACGCAGTATTTT
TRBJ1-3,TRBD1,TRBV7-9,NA,CASSSGQGYGNTIYF,TGTGCCAGCAGCTCGGGACAGGGATATGGAAACACCATATATTTT
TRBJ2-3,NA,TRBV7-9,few,CASSNRDSSHTQYF,TGTGCCAGCAGCAACCGGGACTCCTCCCATACGCAGTATTTT
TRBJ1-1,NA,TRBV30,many,CAWSVPGPGNTEAFF,TGTGCCTGGAGTGTACCCGGGCCGGGGAACACTGAAGCTTTCTTT
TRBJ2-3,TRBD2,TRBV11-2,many,CASSLVGTSPDTQYF,TGTGCCAGCAGCTTAGTTGGGACTAGCCCAGATACGCAGTATTTT
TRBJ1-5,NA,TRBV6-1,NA,CASSEVSSNQPQHF,TGTGCCAGCAGTGAAGTGAGCAGCAATCAGCCCCAGCATTTT
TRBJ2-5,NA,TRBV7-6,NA,CASSFRTSYQETQYF,TGTGCCAGCAGCTTTCGTACATCGTACCAAGAGACCCAGTACTTC
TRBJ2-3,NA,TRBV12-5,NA,CASYGTQITDTQYF,TGTGCTAGTTACGGGACGCAGATCACAGATACGCAGTATTTT
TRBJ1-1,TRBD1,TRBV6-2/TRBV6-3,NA,CASRQQGFSNTEAFF,TGTGCCAGCAGACAACAGGGGTTTTCGAACACTGAAGCTTTCTTT
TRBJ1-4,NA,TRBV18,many,CASSPDGATNEKLFF,TGTGCCAGCTCCCCGGACGGCGCAACTAATGAAAAACTGTTTTTT
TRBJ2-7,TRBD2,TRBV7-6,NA,CASSSGLAETLFYEQYF,TGTGCCAGCAGCTCCGGACTAGCGGAGACCCTTTTCTACGAGCAGTACTTC
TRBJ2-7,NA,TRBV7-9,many,CASGNVYEQYF,TGTGCCAGCGGGAACGTCTACGAGCAGTACTTC
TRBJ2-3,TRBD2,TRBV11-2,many,CASSPGLATDTQYF,TGTGCCAGCAGCCCTGGACTAGCCACAGATACGCAGTATTTT
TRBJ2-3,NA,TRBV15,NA,CATSRFGQNTDTQYF,TGTGCCACCAGCCGCTTCGGACAGAACACAGATACGCAGTATTTT
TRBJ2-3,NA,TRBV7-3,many,CASSLRSGMGTDTQYF,TGTGCCAGCAGCTTACGTTCGGGTATGGGCACAGATACGCAGTATTTT
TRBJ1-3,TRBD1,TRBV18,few,CASSQGQGSSGNTIYF,TGTGCCAGCTCACAAGGACAGGGGAGCTCTGGAAACACCATATATTTT
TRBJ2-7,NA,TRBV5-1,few,CASSLEPGRSYEQYF,TGCGCCAGCAGCTTGGAGCCCGGTCGTTCCTACGAGCAGTACTTC
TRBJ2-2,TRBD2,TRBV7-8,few,CASSRGTSVLNTGELFF,TGTGCCAGCAGCCGCGGGACTAGCGTTCTGAACACCGGGGAGCTGTTTTTT
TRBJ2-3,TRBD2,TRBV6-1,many,CASSGSGRVTDTQYF,TGTGCCAGCAGTGGTAGCGGGAGGGTCACAGATACGCAGTATTTT
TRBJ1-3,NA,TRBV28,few,CASSSPGPNSGNTIYF,TGTGCCAGCAGCAGTCCGGGACCGAACTCTGGAAACACCATATATTTT
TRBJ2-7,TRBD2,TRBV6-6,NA,CASSLRGGLAGGYEQYF,TGTGCCAGCAGTTTGCGTGGGGGACTAGCGGGTGGCTACGAGCAGTACTTC
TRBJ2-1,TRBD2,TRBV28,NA,CASSSLGGASGRAYNEQFF,TGTGCCAGCAGTTCCCTTGGGGGGGCTAGCGGGAGGGCCTACAATGAGCAGTTCTTC
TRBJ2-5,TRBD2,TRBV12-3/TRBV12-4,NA,CASSSPTSGEETQYF,TGTGCCAGCAGTTCTCCGACTAGCGGGGAAGAGACCCAGTACTTC
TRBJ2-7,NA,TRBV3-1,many,CASSPPGRTTYEQYF,TGTGCCAGCAGCCCACCGGGACGGACGACCTACGAGCAGTACTTC
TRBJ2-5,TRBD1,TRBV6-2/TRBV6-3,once,CAIRLFRDRGLQETQYF,TGTGCCATCAGACTATTCCGGGACAGGGGGCTCCAAGAGACCCAGTACTTC
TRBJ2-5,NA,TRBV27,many,CASSLGPSREETQYF,TGTGCCAGCAGTTTGGGACCGTCCCGGGAAGAGACCCAGTACTTC
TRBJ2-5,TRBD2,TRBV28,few,CASSLVASGARQKTQYF,TGTGCCAGCAGTTTAGTGGCTAGCGGAGCCCGCCAGAAGACCCAGTACTTC
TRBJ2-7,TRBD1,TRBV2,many,CASSEAPQGSEQYF,TGTGCCAGCAGTGAAGCTCCACAGGGGAGCGAGCAGTACTTC
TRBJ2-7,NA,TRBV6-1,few,CASRSGPEDSYEQYF,TGTGCCAGCCGGTCAGGACCCGAGGACTCCTACGAGCAGTACTTC
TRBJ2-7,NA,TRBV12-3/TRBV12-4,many,CASSSGHEQYF,TGTGCCAGCAGTTCAGGCCACGAGCAGTACTTC
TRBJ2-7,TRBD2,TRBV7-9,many,CASSLAGLAVYEQYF,TGTGCCAGCAGCTTAGCAGGTCTAGCGGTCTACGAGCAGTACTTC
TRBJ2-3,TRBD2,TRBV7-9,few,CASSWTSGGTDTQYF,TGTGCCAGCAGTTGGACTAGCGGAGGCACAGATACGCAGTATTTT
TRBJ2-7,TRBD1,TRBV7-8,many,CASSFGTGNIQTYEQYF,TGTGCCAGCAGCTTCGGGACAGGGAATATCCAAACCTACGAGCAGTACTTC
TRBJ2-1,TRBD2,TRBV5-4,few,CASSAGGSINEQFF,TGTGCCAGCAGTGCGGGAGGTTCTATCAATGAGCAGTTCTTC
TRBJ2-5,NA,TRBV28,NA,CASSSTMETQYF,TGTGCCAGCAGCTCGACGATGGAGACCCAGTACTTC
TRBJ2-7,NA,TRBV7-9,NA,CASSLEDRYEQYF,TGTGCCAGCAGCTTAGAGGACCGATACGAGCAGTACTTC